The 21 T cell receptor beta chains given below trace back to one sample, sequenced in a study of CD8+CD57+ T cells in acquired aplastic anemia. Genomic DNA provided the template from which TCR beta VDJ and CDR3 profiles were obtained. TCRdb passed the reads through MiXCR, listing each CDR3 protein once. Altogether about 180,000 distinct CDR3 sequences are present, 45% to 55% being singletons, with the ten largest covering around 1%. CD8+CD57+ cell expansion, shown by flow cytometry, had occurred in the patients selected for sequencing. Source material: sorted CD4+, CD8+, or CD8+CD57+ T cells (not recorded which) from PBMCs. Receptor source: a human donor with aplastic anemia.

In its sample, this clonotype was seen many times. The chain uses TRBV11-2 and TRBJ2-5, with D unclear. The CDR3 is made up of 14 amino acids. V was cut by 5 bases and J by 5 bases, with 15 bases left in between. The germline CDR1 and CDR2 sequences are SGHAT and FQNNGV. Here the CDR3 DNA reads TGTGCCAGCAGCCCCTCCACGTCCGGGGAGACCCAGTACTTC. Amino acids: CASSPSTSGETQYF.

The table lists this clonotype with a few counts. V is TRBV5-5 and J is TRBJ2-5; D gene unclear. Germline CDR1 is SGHKS and CDR2 is YYEKEE (reference sequence). This CDR3 has 19 residues. V was trimmed by 0 bases and J by 8 bases, leaving 29 bases between them. The CDR3 DNA sequence: TGTGCCAGCAGCTTGGGAAGGCCGGCTACAAGAGACCGCACCCCAACCCAGTACTTC. Translation: CASSLGRPATRDRTPTQYF.

This clonotype was counted many times. This sequence joins TRBV5-1 and TRBJ2-5; 9 positions match TRBD2. J gave up 5 bases and V 4 bases, and 9 bases lay outside the gene matches. Looked up from germline, CDR1 is SGHRS and CDR2 is YFSETQ. The CDR3 is 15 residues long. The CDR3 loop reads CASSHGASGVETQYF. CDR3 in DNA: TGCGCCAGCAGCCACGGGGCTAGCGGGGTTGAGACCCAGTACTTC.

This clonotype has only a few counts. The V and J genes are TRBV6-1 and TRBJ2-4; D is unclear. CDR3 length equals 15 residues. With 4 bases removed from V and 0 bases from J, the gap between germline ends came to 10 bases. The V gene's germline CDR1 is MNHNS and CDR2 SASEGT. The CDR3 loop reads CASSVSVAAKNIQYF. As DNA, the CDR3 is TGTGCCAGCAGTGTCAGTGTGGCAGCCAAAAACATTCAGTACTTC.

The chain combines TRBV24-1 with TRBJ2-1; D is possibly TRBD1 or TRBD2 (5 bases each). V was trimmed by 9 bases and J by 9 bases, leaving 11 bases between them. Germline V gene sequence: CDR1 KGHDR, CDR2 SFDVKD. This CDR3 comprises 11 residues. CDR3 residues: CATGETAEQFF. The DNA of the CDR3 is TGTGCCACCGGGGAGACAGCTGAGCAGTTCTTC.

The gene calls are TRBV19 and TRBJ2-2, with D perhaps TRBD1 or TRBD2 (6 bases each). V lost 0 bases and J 1 base, leaving 9 bases between the germline ends. The CDR3 covers 16 residues. Germline CDR1 LNHDA, CDR2 SQIVND (reference sequence). CDR3 nucleotides: TGTGCCAGTAGTATAGAGGGGGGCCAGAACACCGGGGAGCTGTTTTTT. Translating it yields CASSIEGGQNTGELFF.

In its sample, this clonotype was seen a few times. Since a much larger clone is just one base distant, this may be a read error. This chain connects TRBV20-1 to TRBJ1-2, with unresolved D. This CDR3 contains 15 residues. V dropped 5 bases and J dropped 7 bases, with 23 bases sitting between them. Germline CDR1 and CDR2: DFQATT and SNEGSKA (reference sequence). In DNA, the CDR3 is TGCAGTGCTTCCCTGACTATGACGGGGTTGGGTGGCTACACCTTC. Its protein is CSASLTMTGLGGYTF.

This clonotype was seen ten or more times. CDR3 DNA sequence: TGTGCCAGCAGCTTAGGCTTCAATACAGGGACCTACGAGCAGTACTTC. Residues: CASSLGFNTGTYEQYF. The J gene is TRBJ2-7, the V gene TRBV7-2, with D tentatively TRBD1 (6 bases). CDR1 is SGHTA and CDR2 is FQGNSA in the germline V gene. Between the trimmed V and J ends, which lost 1 base and 2 bases, there was a span of 15 bases. CDR3 size: 16 residues.

This clonotype came up many times. The chain combines TRBV7-2 with TRBJ1-3, with 8 bases aligning to TRBD1. This CDR3 is built from 16 residues. Germline CDR1 and CDR2: SGHTA and FQGNSA. Unmatched junction bases numbered 9, after V lost 5 bases and J lost 3 bases. CDR3 nucleotides: TGTGCCAGCAGCCCTAGGGGGACAGGCGGTGGAAACACCATATATTTT. This gives the protein CASSPRGTGGGNTIYF.

The rearrangement links TRBV9 to TRBJ1-2, with a weak D call TRBD1 (5 bases). CDR1 is SGDLS, CDR2 YYNGEE, per germline. The ends were cut back, 3 bases at V and 8 bases at J, with 17 bases in the middle. This CDR3 region has 14 residues. Written as DNA, the CDR3 is TGTGCCAGCAGCGCTCGAGGCGGGGCGGAGGGCTACACCTTC. This translates into CASSARGGAEGYTF. Looking up the rest from reference TRBV9 and TRBJ1-2 gives the full variable domain: DSGVTQTPKHLITATGQRVTLRCSPRSGDLSVYWYQQSLDQGLQFLIQYYNGEERAKGNILERFSAQQFPDLHSELNLSSLELGDSALYFCASSARGGAEGYTFGSGTRLTVV.

There are a few counts of this clonotype. The chain carries TRBV6-1 and TRBJ2-3, with TRBD2 matching over 11 bases. Per germline, CDR1 MNHNS and CDR2 SASEGT. The CDR3 extends over 16 amino acids. V trimming: 6 bases; J trimming: 3 bases; junction bases outside the gene matches: 8. CDR3: CASSAPLAGATDTQYF. The CDR3, as DNA: TGTGCCAGCAGCGCCCCACTAGCGGGGGCAACAGATACGCAGTATTTT.

CDR3 region: CSVSQGGSPLHF. CDR3 coding DNA: TGCAGCGTTTCCCAGGGGGGGTCACCCCTCCACTTT. The rearrangement joins TRBV29-1 to TRBJ1-6, with TRBD1 identical over 7 bases. V shed 5 bases, J shed 10 bases, and the junction held 5 bases outside the gene matches. This CDR3 has 12 amino acids. Germline V gene sequence: CDR1 SQVTM, CDR2 ANQGSEA.

This clonotype occurred many times. The V and J genes are TRBV20-1 and TRBJ2-1; D not certain. From germline, CDR1 is DFQATT and CDR2 SNEGSKA (reference sequence). This CDR3 contains 11 residues. With 8 bases removed from V and 7 bases from J, the gap between germline ends came to 12 bases. In DNA, the CDR3 is TGCAGTCGTGGAAGTTTAAATGAGCAGTTCTTC. Protein: CSRGSLNEQFF.

For this clonotype: Given the absence of the conserved phenylalanine or tryptophan at the CDR3 end, a read error is likely. J is TRBJ2-7 and V is TRBV7-3, with D uncertain. V shed 4 bases and J shed 2 bases, with 9 bases lying between them. There are 13 residues in the CDR3. Germline V CDR1 and CDR2: SGHTA, FQGTGA. CDR3 in amino acids: CASSYGGTYEQYS. The CDR3 nucleotides read TGTGCCAGCAGCTATGGTGGCACCTACGAGCAGTACTCC.

Points on this clonotype: At one of its ends the junction is not consistent with the germline gene, which may arise from a read error. V and J are TRBV10-1 and TRBJ2-1; 9 bases map to TRBD2. CDR1 WNHNN and CDR2 SYGVQD come from the germline V gene (reference sequence). This CDR3 contains 14 residues. CDR3 sequence reads: CASTVTSGYNEQFF. CDR3 DNA: TGCGCCAGCACCGTGACTAGCGGATACAACGAGCAGTTCTTC.

The CDR3 nucleotides read TGCAGCGTTGCGGCGGCAGGGAGGGAGACCCAGTACTTC. Its protein is CSVAAAGRETQYF. The J gene is TRBJ2-5, the V gene TRBV29-1; TRBD2 is a possible D gene (6 bases). This CDR3 is 13 amino acids long. The V gene lost 4 bases and the J gene lost 5 bases, with 14 bases spanning the gap. Germline V gives CDR1 SQVTM, CDR2 ANQGSEA. Based on the CDR3 plus reference TRBV29-1 and TRBJ2-5, the full variable domain is SAVISQKPSRDICQRGTSLTIQCQVDSQVTMMFWYRQQPGQSLTLIATANQGSEATYESGFVIDKFPISRPNLTFSTLTVSNMSPEDSSIYLCSVAAAGRETQYFGPGTRLLVL.

This chain joins TRBV9 and TRBJ2-1; no definite D call. This CDR3 has 11 residues. The ends were cut back, 0 bases at V and 9 bases at J, with 4 bases in the middle. CDR1 is SGDLS, CDR2 YYNGEE, per germline. As DNA, the CDR3 is TGTGCCAGCAGCGTAGCTGGTGAGCAGTTCTTC. This gives the protein CASSVAGEQFF.

J is TRBJ2-1 and V is TRBV7-6, with a possible D match to TRBD1 (6 bases). Trimming removed 4 bases from V and 3 bases from J, with 13 bases in between. Per germline, CDR1 SGHVS and CDR2 FNYEAQ. There are 15 residues in the CDR3. CDR3 DNA sequence: TGTGCCAGCAGCTCAGGGACAAACAACTACAATGAGCAGTTCTTC. It encodes CASSSGTNNYNEQFF.

This clonotype was detected a few times. The chain is built from TRBV6-1 and TRBJ2-1, with TRBD2 matching over 13 bases. Per germline, CDR1 MNHNS and CDR2 SASEGT. This CDR3 is 15 amino acids long. With 6 bases clipped from V and 13 bases from J, the junction kept 12 bases outside the gene matches. CDR3 bases: TGTGCCAGCAGCCGGACTAGCGGGGGCCCGAGAGGACAGTTCTTC. Amino acid sequence: CASSRTSGGPRGQFF.

As concerns this clonotype: With a much larger clone just one base away, this may be a read error. V and J are TRBV5-4 and TRBJ2-1; possible D gene TRBD1, 5 bases. The CDR3 loop spans 13 amino acids. The germline CDR1 and CDR2 sequences are SGHNT and YYREEE (reference sequence). The CDR3 loop reads CASTPNRTRFFVF. CDR3 nucleotides: TGTGCCAGCACCCCCAACAGGACGCGGTTCTTCGTTTTC.

As for this clonotype: A read error is possible here, since a much larger clone lies one base away. This chain links TRBV13 with TRBJ1-1; 9 nucleotides agree with TRBD1. From germline, CDR1 is PRHDT and CDR2 FYEKMQ (reference sequence). The CDR3 runs to 15 residues. In nucleotides, the CDR3 is TGTGCCAGCAGCCCCCATGTACAGGGGGCAACTGAAGCTCTCTTT. It encodes CASSPHVQGATEALF. Variable domain in full (rest from reference TRBV13 and TRBJ1-1): AAGVIQSPRHLIKEKRETATLKCYPIPRHDTVYWYQQGPGQDPQFLISFYEKMQSDKGSIPDRFSAQQFSDYHSELNMSSLELGDSALYFCASSPHVQGATEALFGQGTRLTVV.